The 15 T cell receptor beta chains below all came from one sample that was sequenced in a study of Tregs in tolerant kidney transplant recipients. The data were produced by immunoSEQ multiplex PCR, yet TCRdb's version contains in-frame clones alone and is incomplete. The table lists 90,000 to 150,000 clones, roughly 93% of them singletons. Sequenced: CD4+ T cells from blood. The receptor source for this set is a human donor in good health.

CDR3 sequence (DNA): TGTGCCAGCAGCCCGGGACGTCGACTAGCGGGAGAAAGCTACGAGCAGTACTTC. Translated, it gives CASSPGRRLAGESYEQYF. The chain combines TRBV7-9 with TRBJ2-7; 12 bases are shared with TRBD2. Germline-derived CDR1 and CDR2 are SEHNR and FQNEAQ (reference sequence). The ends lost 5 bases at V and 3 bases at J; junction bases unmatched: 14. The CDR3 sequence is 18 residues long.

This chain uses TRBV6-1 with TRBJ1-2, with D perhaps matching TRBD1 (5 bases). The germline gives CDR1 MNHNS, CDR2 SASEGT. The CDR3 consists of 15 residues. Trimming cost V 7 bases and J 4 bases, with 19 bases left between them. CDR3: CASTAKGLMIYGYTF. The CDR3 nucleotides are TGTGCCAGCACCGCGAAGGGGCTAATGATCTATGGCTACACCTTC.

The V call is TRBV5-1, the J call TRBJ2-7; possible D gene TRBD1, 6 bases. Germline CDR1 and CDR2: SGHRS and YFSETQ. The CDR3 spans 14 residues. V was shortened by 3 bases and J by 5 bases, with 15 bases between the two germline ends. The CDR3 region is CASSSGQPSDEQYF. Written as DNA, the CDR3 is TGCGCCAGCAGCTCAGGACAGCCTTCGGACGAGCAGTACTTC.

This clone has a single count. The V and J genes are TRBV5-1 and TRBJ2-7, with 7 positions matching TRBD1. The CDR3 totals 15 residues. J gave up 5 bases and V 1 base, and 9 bases lay outside the gene matches. Germline assignment: CDR1 SGHRS and CDR2 YFSETQ. CDR3 DNA sequence: TGCGCCAGCAGCTTGTCTCGAGGGGGCTCGAACGAGCAGTACTTC. Translation gives CASSLSRGGSNEQYF. Using reference TRBV5-1 and TRBJ2-7 for the parts outside the CDR3, the full variable domain is KAGVTQTPRYLIKTRGQQVTLSCSPISGHRSVSWYQQTPGQGLQFLFEYFSETQRNKGNFPGRFSGRQFSNSRSEMNVSTLELGDSALYLCASSLSRGGSNEQYFGPGTRLTVT.

V gene TRBV7-9 combines with J gene TRBJ2-3; 12 bases fit TRBD2. The ends lost 5 bases at V and 4 bases at J; junction bases unmatched: 10. Per germline, CDR1 SEHNR and CDR2 FQNEAQ (reference sequence). The CDR3 covers 17 residues. The CDR3 loop reads CASSISSLAGGADTQYF. For the CDR3, the DNA is TGTGCCAGCAGCATTAGTAGTCTAGCGGGGGGGGCAGATACGCAGTATTTT.

This chain connects TRBV15 to TRBJ1-4; D is unclear. Germline V gene sequence: CDR1 LNHNV, CDR2 YYDKDF (reference sequence). The V gene lost 5 bases and the J gene lost 3 bases, with 13 bases spanning the gap. The CDR3 is 15 residues long. The CDR3 region has the DNA TGTGCCACCAGCCCCCGCCGGGGTTCTAATGAAAAACTGTTTTTT. Its protein is CATSPRRGSNEKLFF.

The gene calls are TRBV6-5 and TRBJ2-5; 7 nucleotides match TRBD1. CDR1 and CDR2 (germline): MNHEY, SVGAGI. The J segment lost 2 bases and the V segment lost 5 bases, leaving 5 bases of the junction unmatched. This CDR3 has 14 amino acids. The CDR3 protein is CASSPLGQQETQYF. The CDR3, as DNA: TGTGCCAGCAGTCCTTTGGGACAGCAAGAGACCCAGTACTTC.

This sequence joins TRBV5-1 and TRBJ2-7; D could derive from TRBD1 or TRBD2 (5 bases each). V dropped 6 bases and J dropped 1 base, with 14 bases sitting between them. The CDR3 length is 14 residues. The germline V gene has CDR1 SGHRS and CDR2 YFSETQ. CDR3: CASTGTAGSYEQYF. The CDR3 region has the DNA TGCGCCAGCACGGGGACGGCCGGATCCTACGAGCAGTACTTC.

The chain carries TRBV4-1 and TRBJ1-5; a possible D gene is TRBD1 (5 bases). There are 16 residues in the CDR3. The V end lost 2 bases, the J end lost 4 bases, and 15 bases lay between the germline ends. Germline V gene sequence: CDR1 MGHRA, CDR2 YSYEKL. The CDR3 bases are TGCGCCAGCAGCCAAAGTTCTGGGACCGCGAATCAGCCCCAGCATTTT. As protein: CASSQSSGTANQPQHF.

V is TRBV27 and J is TRBJ2-5; 7 bases map to TRBD1. The germline V gene has CDR1 MNHEY and CDR2 SMNVEV (reference sequence). The CDR3 consists of 16 residues. The J segment lost 1 base and the V segment lost 2 bases, leaving 7 bases of the junction unmatched. The CDR3 nucleotides are TGTGCCAGCAGTTTACATAGGGCAGGGGGCCAAGAGACCCAGTACTTC. It encodes CASSLHRAGGQETQYF.

The genes are TRBV18 and TRBJ2-7; D gene unclear. V lost 1 base, J lost 2 bases, and 18 bases lay in between. This CDR3 has 17 amino acids. Germline V gene sequence: CDR1 KGHSH, CDR2 LQKENI. CDR3: CASSPQQVGEPPYEQYF. In nucleotides, the CDR3 is TGTGCCAGCTCACCACAACAAGTGGGCGAACCTCCCTACGAGCAGTACTTC.

This chain uses TRBV6-5 with TRBJ1-3; no firm D call. Germline CDR1 MNHEY, CDR2 SVGAGI. Trimming took 7 bases from V and 1 from J, leaving 8 bases between them. The CDR3 runs to 13 residues. The CDR3 is CASTEDSGNTIYF. CDR3 in DNA: TGTGCCAGCACGGAAGATTCTGGAAACACCATATATTTT.

The CDR3 is CASSQGASLYEQYF. In DNA, the CDR3 is TGTGCCAGCAGCCAAGGGGCTAGCCTCTACGAGCAGTACTTC. The chain uses TRBV4-2 and TRBJ2-7; a possible D gene is TRBD2 (5 bases). This CDR3 has 14 residues. Trimming cost V 1 base and J 3 bases, with 10 bases left between them. The germline gives CDR1 LGHNA, CDR2 YNFKEQ.

This clone was seen a single time. The rearrangement links TRBV5-5 to TRBJ1-4; unclear D gene. Germline-derived CDR1 and CDR2 are SGHKS and YYEKEE (reference sequence). Deletions cut 4 bases from V and 8 bases from J, with 15 bases between. This CDR3 is 14 amino acids long. CDR3 sequence (DNA): TGTGCCAGCAGCACGGACGGTTTGGCGGAAAAACTGTTTTTT. Encoded protein: CASSTDGLAEKLFF.

The chain has TRBV5-4 and TRBJ2-1; D might be TRBD1 (5 bases). CDR1 and CDR2 from the germline V gene are SGHNT and YYREEE (reference sequence). V was clipped by 4 bases and J by 3 bases, with 17 bases between them. The CDR3 is made up of 16 amino acids. Here the CDR3 DNA reads TGTGCCAGCAGCCTTCTAACCGTGGACAACTACAATGAGCAGTTCTTC. It translates to CASSLLTVDNYNEQFF.